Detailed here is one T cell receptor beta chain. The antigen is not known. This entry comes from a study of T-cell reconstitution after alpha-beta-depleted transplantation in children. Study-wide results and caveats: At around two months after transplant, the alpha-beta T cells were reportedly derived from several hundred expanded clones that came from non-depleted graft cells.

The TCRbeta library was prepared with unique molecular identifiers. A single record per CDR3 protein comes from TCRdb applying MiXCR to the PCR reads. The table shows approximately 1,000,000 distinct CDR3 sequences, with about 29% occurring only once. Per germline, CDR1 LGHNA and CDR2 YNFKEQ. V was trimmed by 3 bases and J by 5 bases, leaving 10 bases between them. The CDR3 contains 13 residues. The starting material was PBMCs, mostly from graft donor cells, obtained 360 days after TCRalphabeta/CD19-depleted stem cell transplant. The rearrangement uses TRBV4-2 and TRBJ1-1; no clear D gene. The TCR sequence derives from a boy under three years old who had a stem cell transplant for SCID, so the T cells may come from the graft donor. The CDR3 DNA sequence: TGTGCCAGCAGCCAGGGCAGGAGAACTGAAGCTTTCTTT. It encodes CASSQGRRTEAFF.